This is a list of T cell receptor beta chains from one sample in a study of T cell responses to AZD1222 COVID-19 vaccine. Clones were sequenced by immunoSEQ multiplex PCR, and TCRdb holds only the in-frame ones, with some missing. The sample has under 150,000 clones; over 75% are singletons. Sequences were derived from peripheral blood, sampled on day 0 of MenACWY control vaccination. These TCRs come from an adult in good health. Both conserved end residues are part of each CDR3. Fields, in order: D gene, clone size, V gene, J gene, CDR3 protein, CDR3 DNA. D genes are given only for firm matches. Size tells how often a clone was seen (once, few, many) or the class of an expanded clone, and some rows leave it out.

>.|.|TRBV9|TRBJ2-7
CASSVDLGRSYEQYF
TGTGCCAGCAGCGTAGACTTAGGGCGCTCCTACGAGCAGTACTTC
>TRBD2|.|TRBV7-2|TRBJ2-3
CASSLVSVAGAPDTQYF
TGTGCCAGCAGCTTAGTGAGTGTAGCGGGAGCCCCAGATACGCAGTATTTT
>.|.|TRBV5-1|TRBJ2-7
CASSFGGLRGSSSYEQYF
TGCGCCAGCAGCTTCGGGGGACTGAGGGGATCGAGCTCCTACGAGCAGTACTTC
>.|.|TRBV3-1/TRBV3-2|TRBJ2-7
CASSQDHQWRASGYEQYF
TGTGCCAGCAGCCAAGATCATCAGTGGCGGGCTTCGGGCTACGAGCAGTACTTC
>.|.|TRBV9|TRBJ2-2
CATESSGTGELFF
TGTGCCACAGAGAGCTCCGGCACCGGGGAGCTGTTTTTT
>.|few|TRBV4-1|TRBJ1-5
CASSRGPNQPQHF
TGCGCCAGCAGCCGGGGCCCCAATCAGCCCCAGCATTTT
>.|few|TRBV19|TRBJ1-2
CASSTGIYNYGYTF
TGTGCCAGTAGTACCGGGATTTATAACTATGGCTACACCTTC
>.|once|TRBV30|TRBJ1-1
CAWSALAVGAFF
TGTGCCTGGAGTGCACTCGCCGTTGGGGCTTTCTTT
>TRBD1|.|TRBV18|TRBJ1-6
CASSRRSGQGAFSPLHF
TGTGCCAGCTCACGGAGATCGGGACAGGGAGCTTTTTCACCCCTCCACTTT
>.|.|TRBV30|TRBJ1-1
CAWRSGAEAFF
TGTGCCTGGAGGTCGGGGGCTGAAGCTTTCTTT
>.|.|TRBV7-8|TRBJ2-5
CASSFRVVQETQYF
TGTGCCAGCAGCTTTAGGGTAGTGCAAGAGACCCAGTACTTC
>.|.|TRBV11-2|TRBJ2-2
CASSPPRAGELFF
TGTGCCAGCAGCCCCCCTCGCGCCGGGGAGCTGTTTTTT
>.|.|TRBV2|TRBJ2-7
CASSEYGTGYEQYF
TGTGCCAGCAGTGAATATGGCACGGGCTACGAGCAGTACTTC
>TRBD2|.|TRBV5-1|TRBJ2-1
CASSPGTSGRVQFF
TGCGCCAGCAGCCCAGGGACTAGCGGGAGAGTGCAGTTCTTC